Below are 11 T cell receptor beta chains sequenced from a single sample in a study of shared clonotypes between healthy human individuals. Clones were sequenced by immunoSEQ multiplex PCR, and TCRdb holds only the in-frame ones, with some missing. The table shows roughly 1,000,000 clones, with 70% to 80% occurring only once. Sequenced sample: memory CD4+ T cells from PBMCs. Subset in this sample: CD45RA-negative fraction. The receptors stem from a man younger than 30 in good health. Some clones in this sample may be carry-over from other donors' samples.

This chain joins TRBV6-5 and TRBJ2-7; 12 bases line up with TRBD2. CDR3 length: 15 residues. Germline loops: CDR1 MNHEY, CDR2 SVGAGI. The ends lost 6 bases at V and 7 bases at J; junction bases unmatched: 10. For the CDR3, the DNA is TGTGCCAGCAGCAGCCTAGCGGGAGGGCCTAAAGAGCAGTACTTC. This translates into CASSSLAGGPKEQYF.

This clone occurred many times. The gene calls are TRBV6-5 and TRBJ2-1; D may match TRBD1 or TRBD2 (5 bases each). V lost 2 bases and J lost 13, with 9 bases in between. Germline V CDR1 and CDR2: MNHEY, SVGAGI. The length of the CDR3 is 11 residues. The CDR3 spells CASSYRGPQFF. The CDR3 DNA reads as TGTGCCAGCAGTTACCGGGGCCCTCAGTTCTTC.

This chain uses TRBV5-1 with TRBJ1-2; D unclear. Trimming left V 4 bases short and J 7 bases short, with 17 bases between. The germline V gene encodes CDR1 SGHRS and CDR2 YFSETQ. CDR3 length: 14 amino acids. CDR3 in DNA: TGCGCCAGCAGCCTGGCTTCGACGGTCGCTGGCTACACCTTC. Translated, it gives CASSLASTVAGYTF.

The chain joins TRBV28 to TRBJ1-5; 8 bases fit TRBD1. The ends lost 5 bases at V and 3 bases at J; junction bases unmatched: 9. This CDR3 is 16 amino acids long. CDR1 and CDR2 from the germline V gene are MDHEN and SYDVKM. CDR3 in DNA: TGTGCCAGCAGTCGAGTCGGACAGGGCCTCAATCAGCCCCAGCATTTT. Translated, it gives CASSRVGQGLNQPQHF.

The chain couples TRBV7-2 to TRBJ1-2; D is perhaps TRBD1 (5 bases). Germline V gene data show CDR1 as SGHTA and CDR2 as FQGNSA. The CDR3 length is 14 residues. The V and J ends lost 6 bases and 3 bases respectively, with 14 bases between them. In DNA form, the CDR3 reads TGTGCCAGCAGTTTGAACCAGGGCTACTATGGCTACACCTTC. The encoded protein is CASSLNQGYYGYTF.

The rearrangement joins TRBV7-2 to TRBJ2-1; either TRBD1 or TRBD2 may supply D (5 bases each). Germline assignment: CDR1 SGHTA and CDR2 FQGNSA. The CDR3 has 14 residues. Trimming removed 5 bases from V and 7 bases from J, with 15 bases in between. CDR3 nucleotide sequence: TGTGCCAGCAGCCCACAGAGATGGGGGAATGAGCAGTTCTTC. Amino acids: CASSPQRWGNEQFF.

This chain connects TRBV5-1 to TRBJ1-3; D gene ambiguous. V lost 0 bases and J 1 base, leaving 8 bases between the germline ends. Germline loops: CDR1 SGHRS, CDR2 YFSETQ. This CDR3 contains 15 residues. The CDR3 reads CASSLVAASGNTIYF. As DNA, the CDR3 is TGCGCCAGCAGCTTGGTCGCGGCTTCTGGAAACACCATATATTTT.

V gene TRBV30 combines with J gene TRBJ1-4; D gene unclear. Trimming removed 3 bases at V and 0 bases at J, with 8 bases between. CDR3 length: 14 residues. Looked up from germline, CDR1 is GTSNPN and CDR2 is SVGIG (reference sequence). The CDR3 reads CAWRKRATNEKLFF. DNA for the CDR3: TGTGCCTGGAGGAAACGAGCAACTAATGAAAAACTGTTTTTT.

V and J are TRBV6-5 and TRBJ2-5; D possibly uses TRBD1 or TRBD2 (6 bases each). V was trimmed by 5 bases and J by 4 bases, leaving 11 bases between them. The germline V gene encodes CDR1 MNHEY and CDR2 SVGAGI. This CDR3 comprises 13 residues. CDR3 sequence reads: CASSPRGGETQYF. CDR3 sequence (DNA): TGTGCCAGCAGTCCCAGGGGAGGAGAGACCCAGTACTTC.

CDR3 sequence (DNA): TGCAGCGCCGCGGGCCCAAGGGCAGATACGCAGTATTTT. Amino acid sequence: CSAAGPRADTQYF. The rearrangement joins TRBV29-1 to TRBJ2-3; TRBD2 might be the D (5 bases). CDR1 is SQVTM, CDR2 ANQGSEA, per germline. V was clipped by 7 bases and J by 4 bases, with 15 bases between them. The CDR3 spans 13 residues.

Comment on this clone: Other DNA sequences in the same sample also yield this CDR3. This chain connects TRBV5-1 to TRBJ2-3; no clear D. Trimming took 1 base from V and 5 from J, leaving 5 bases between them. The CDR3 sequence is 12 residues long. Germline lookup yields CDR1 SGHRS and CDR2 YFSETQ. CDR3 nucleotide sequence: TGCGCCAGCAGCTTGCCGGGAGATACGCAGTATTTT. This encodes CASSLPGDTQYF.